This T cell receptor beta chain was found in a study of T cell changes during pregnancy in multiple sclerosis. The data were produced by immunoSEQ multiplex PCR, yet TCRdb's version contains in-frame clones alone and is incomplete. The repertoire holds about 70,000 clones, with 85% to 95% as singletons. The germline CDR1 and CDR2 sequences are SGHTA and FQGNSA. V was cut by 0 bases and J by 0 bases, with 15 bases left in between. The CDR3 runs to 17 residues. The TCR originated in a female donor in good health, enrolled as a control in a pregnancy study. The sample consisted of CD8+ T cells from peripheral blood mononuclear cells, taken in the third trimester of pregnancy. This sequence joins TRBV7-2 and TRBJ2-7, with unresolved D. The CDR3 bases are TGTGCCAGCAGCTTAGCGCTCCCTCAGTGGCCCTCCTACGAGCAGTACTTC. This translates into CASSLALPQWPSYEQYF.